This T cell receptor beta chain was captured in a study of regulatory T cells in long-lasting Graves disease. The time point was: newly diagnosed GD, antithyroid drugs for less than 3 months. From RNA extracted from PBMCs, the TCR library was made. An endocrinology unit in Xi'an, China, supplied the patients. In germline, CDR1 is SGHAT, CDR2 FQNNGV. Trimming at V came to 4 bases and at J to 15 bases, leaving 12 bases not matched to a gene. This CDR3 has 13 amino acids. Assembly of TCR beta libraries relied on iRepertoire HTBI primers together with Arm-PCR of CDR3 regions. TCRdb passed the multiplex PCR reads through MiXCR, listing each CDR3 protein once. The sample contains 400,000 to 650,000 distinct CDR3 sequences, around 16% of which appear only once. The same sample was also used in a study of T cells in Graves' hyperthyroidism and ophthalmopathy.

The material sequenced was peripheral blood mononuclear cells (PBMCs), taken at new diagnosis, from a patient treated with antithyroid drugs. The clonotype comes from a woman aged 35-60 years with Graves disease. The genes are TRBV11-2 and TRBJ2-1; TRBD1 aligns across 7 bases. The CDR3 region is CASSSETGTSWFF. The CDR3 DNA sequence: TGTGCCAGCAGCTCAGAGACAGGGACGAGCTGGTTCTTC. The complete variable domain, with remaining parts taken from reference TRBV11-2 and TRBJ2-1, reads EAGVAQSPRYKIIEKRQSVAFWCNPISGHATLYWYQQILGQGPKLLIQFQNNGVVDDSQLPKDRFSAERLKGVDSTLKIQPAKLEDSAVYLCASSSETGTSWFFGPGTRLTVL.